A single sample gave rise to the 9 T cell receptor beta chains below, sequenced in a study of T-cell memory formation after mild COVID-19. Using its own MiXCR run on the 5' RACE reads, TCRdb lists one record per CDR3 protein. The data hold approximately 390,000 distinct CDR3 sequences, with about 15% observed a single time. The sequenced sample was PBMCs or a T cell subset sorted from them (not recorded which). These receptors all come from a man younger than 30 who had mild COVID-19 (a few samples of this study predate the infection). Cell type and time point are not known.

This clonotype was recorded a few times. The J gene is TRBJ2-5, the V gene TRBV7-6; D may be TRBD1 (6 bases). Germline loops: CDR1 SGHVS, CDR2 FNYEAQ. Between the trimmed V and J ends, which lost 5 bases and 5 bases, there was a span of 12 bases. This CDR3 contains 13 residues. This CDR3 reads CASSEGVAETQYF. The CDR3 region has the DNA TGTGCCAGCAGCGAGGGGGTTGCGGAGACCCAGTACTTC.

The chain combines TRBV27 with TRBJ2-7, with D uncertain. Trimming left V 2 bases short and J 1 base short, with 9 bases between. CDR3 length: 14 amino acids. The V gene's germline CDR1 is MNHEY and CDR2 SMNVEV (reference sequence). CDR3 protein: CASSLSEGSYEQYF. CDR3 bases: TGTGCCAGCAGTTTAAGTGAAGGGTCCTACGAGCAGTACTTC.

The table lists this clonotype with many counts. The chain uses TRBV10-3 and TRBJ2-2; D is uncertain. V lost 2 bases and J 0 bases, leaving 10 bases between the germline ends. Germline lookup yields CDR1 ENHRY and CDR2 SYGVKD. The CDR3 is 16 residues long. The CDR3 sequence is CAISEVSAANTGELFF. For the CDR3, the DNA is TGTGCCATCAGTGAGGTCTCAGCCGCGAACACCGGGGAGCTGTTTTTT.

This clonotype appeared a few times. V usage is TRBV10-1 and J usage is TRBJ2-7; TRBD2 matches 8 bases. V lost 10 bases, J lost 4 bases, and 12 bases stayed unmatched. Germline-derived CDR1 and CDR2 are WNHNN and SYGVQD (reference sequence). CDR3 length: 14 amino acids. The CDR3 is CANLRGAPVYEQYF. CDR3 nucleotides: TGCGCCAACCTGCGGGGGGCCCCCGTGTACGAGCAGTACTTC.

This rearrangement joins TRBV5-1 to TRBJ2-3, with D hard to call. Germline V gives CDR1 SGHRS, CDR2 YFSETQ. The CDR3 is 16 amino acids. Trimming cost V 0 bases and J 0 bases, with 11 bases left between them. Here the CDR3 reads CASSLVVYSSTDTQYF. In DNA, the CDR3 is TGCGCCAGCAGCTTGGTAGTTTACTCTAGCACAGATACGCAGTATTTT.

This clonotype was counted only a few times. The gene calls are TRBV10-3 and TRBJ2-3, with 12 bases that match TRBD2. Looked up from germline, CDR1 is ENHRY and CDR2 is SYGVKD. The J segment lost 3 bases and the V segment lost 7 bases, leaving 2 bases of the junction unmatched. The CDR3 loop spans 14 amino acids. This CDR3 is CAITTSGGTDTQYF. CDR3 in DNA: TGTGCCATCACGACTAGCGGGGGAACAGATACGCAGTATTTT.

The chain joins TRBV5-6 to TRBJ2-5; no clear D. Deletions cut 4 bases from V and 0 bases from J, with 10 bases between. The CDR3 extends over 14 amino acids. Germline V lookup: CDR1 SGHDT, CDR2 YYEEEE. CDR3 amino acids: CASSLAQNQETQYF. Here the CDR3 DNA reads TGTGCCAGCAGCCTTGCACAAAACCAAGAGACCCAGTACTTC.

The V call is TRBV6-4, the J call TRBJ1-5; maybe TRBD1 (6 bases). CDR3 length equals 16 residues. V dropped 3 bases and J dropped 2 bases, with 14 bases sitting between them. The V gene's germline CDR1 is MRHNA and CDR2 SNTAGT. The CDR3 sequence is CASSDFDRQGNQPQHF. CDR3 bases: TGTGCCAGCAGTGATTTCGATAGACAGGGCAATCAGCCCCAGCATTTT.

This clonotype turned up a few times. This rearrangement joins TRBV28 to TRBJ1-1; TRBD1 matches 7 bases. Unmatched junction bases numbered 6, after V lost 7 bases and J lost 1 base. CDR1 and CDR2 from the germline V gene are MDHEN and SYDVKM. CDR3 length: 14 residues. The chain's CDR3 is CASTSGGRNTEAFF. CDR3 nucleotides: TGTGCCAGCACCTCAGGGGGGAGGAACACTGAAGCTTTCTTT.